Included here is one TCR beta chain sequence, with context. What it binds is not known. The PCR ran on 60 Vbeta and 13 Jbeta primers. Clones were sequenced by immunoSEQ multiplex PCR, and TCRdb holds only the in-frame ones, with some missing. The data show roughly 140,000 clones, around 80% seen once. The J segment lost 6 bases and the V segment lost 3 bases, leaving 2 bases of the junction unmatched. Germline loops: CDR1 SGHTA, CDR2 FQGNSA. There are 14 residues in the CDR3. This specimen belongs to a study of cytomegalovirus exposure and HLA in healthy donors. Study at large: Approximately 83 million unique TCRs from HLA-typed donors were held in an early data release.

Study conclusions and caveats: It was in a later analysis that TCR association rates were seen to vary by HLA locus, highest for DRB1 and lowest for HLA-C. Immune exposure was documented only through CMV serostatus.

The rearrangement links TRBV7-2 to TRBJ2-1, with 10 bases lining up with TRBD2. The sequencing sample was made of PBMCs. This sequence was found in a female donor in good health and CMV-seronegative. CDR3: CASSLTSGSNEQFF. CDR3 sequence (DNA): TGTGCCAGCAGCTTGACTAGCGGGTCCAATGAGCAGTTCTTC.